Each of the 11 T cell receptor beta chains below was sequenced from the same sample in a study of regulatory T cells in long-lasting Graves disease. Libraries of TCR beta came from iRepertoire HTBI primers plus Arm-PCR of CDR3 regions. One entry per CDR3 protein, called by TCRdb with MiXCR from the multiplex PCR reads. The sample shows 300,000 to 500,000 distinct CDR3 sequences, around 21% of them seen only once. Time point defined: persistent/refractory GD, antithyroid drugs over 5 years with positive TRAb. Construction of the TCR library relied on RNA isolated from PBMCs. The source material was peripheral blood mononuclear cells (PBMCs), sampled when the disease was refractory, from a patient treated with antithyroid drugs. Receptor source: a female donor with Graves disease.

This clonotype occurred a few times. The chain combines TRBV12-3 or TRBV12-4 with TRBJ2-6; possible D gene TRBD2, 7 bases. CDR3 length: 16 amino acids. The V end lost 7 bases, the J end lost 4 bases, and 17 bases lay between the germline ends. The DNA of the CDR3 is TGTGCCAGCAACCGTAGGGGGGGTACGGGGGCCAACGTCCTGACTTTC. It is translated as CASNRRGGTGANVLTF.

This clonotype occurred many times. The chain joins TRBV3-2 to TRBJ2-7; the table's D call, TRBD1, has no DNA check behind it. TRBV3-2 is assigned pseudogene status. This CDR3 is built from 14 residues. The CDR3 loop is CASSPSGTGNEQYF. CDR3 in DNA: TGTGCCAGCAGCCCCTCCGGGACAGGGAACGAGCAGTACTTC.

This clonotype was found a few times. The J gene is TRBJ1-2, the V gene TRBV6-1; D may be TRBD1 (5 bases). This CDR3 has 14 residues. CDR1 is MNHNS and CDR2 is SASEGT in the germline V gene. Trimming took 11 bases from V and 4 from J, leaving 20 bases between them. The CDR3 coding sequence is TGTGCCGGAAGAACGGGACTTAAAATCTATGGCTACACCTTC. Amino acid sequence: CAGRTGLKIYGYTF.

The V and J genes are TRBV27 and TRBJ2-3, with 8 bases matching TRBD2. Germline CDR1 MNHEY, CDR2 SMNVEV (reference sequence). The CDR3 has 15 residues. The junction had 9 bases not matched to a gene; V was cut back by 5 bases and J by 5 bases. The CDR3 DNA follows: TGTGCCAGCAGTAGCCCAATTACTAGCGGAGATACGCAGTATTTT. It is translated as CASSSPITSGDTQYF.

This clonotype was counted only a few times. The gene calls are TRBV5-1 and TRBJ2-7; TRBD2 matches 9 bases. There are 16 residues in the CDR3. The V gene end was trimmed by 4 bases and the J gene end by 0 bases; junction bases not matched to a gene: 8. Germline V CDR1 and CDR2: SGHRS, YFSETQ. The CDR3 DNA reads TGCGCCAGCAGCGCCAGACTAGCGGCAAGCTCCTACGAGCAGTACTTC. Its protein is CASSARLAASSYEQYF.

This clonotype was picked up many times. V is TRBV2 and J is TRBJ1-5, with 7 positions matching TRBD1. This CDR3 is 15 amino acids long. Germline V gene sequence: CDR1 SNHLY, CDR2 FYNNEI. The V segment lost 4 bases and the J segment 0 bases; nucleotides outside the gene matches: 3. CDR3 sequence reads: CASSGTGYSNQPQHF. The DNA of the CDR3 is TGTGCCAGCAGTGGGACAGGATATAGCAATCAGCCCCAGCATTTT.

This clonotype was counted ten times or more. The gene calls are TRBV6-5 and TRBJ2-5; the D gene is possibly TRBD2 (6 bases). Trimming removed 4 bases from V and 2 bases from J, with 8 bases in between. The CDR3 extends over 13 amino acids. Germline CDR1 is MNHEY and CDR2 is SVGAGI. CDR3: CASSSGEQETQYF. In DNA, the CDR3 is TGTGCCAGCAGTTCGGGGGAACAAGAGACCCAGTACTTC.

This clonotype has just a few counts. The V and J genes are TRBV30 and TRBJ2-7; unclear D gene. The length of the CDR3 is 12 residues. The V end was cut by 0 bases, the J end by 7 bases, with 10 bases between. Germline V gene sequence: CDR1 GTSNPN, CDR2 SVGIG (reference sequence). The DNA of the CDR3 is TGTGCCTGGAGTGTATTGGTGCAAGAGCAGTACTTC. Translating gives CAWSVLVQEQYF.

This clonotype was observed many times. V and J are TRBV20-1 and TRBJ1-5; D uncertain. Deletions cut 6 bases from V and 2 bases from J, with 14 bases between. CDR3 length: 14 residues. Germline V gives CDR1 DFQATT, CDR2 SNEGSKA (reference sequence). The CDR3 reads CSASIHGGNQPQHF. The CDR3 DNA is TGCAGTGCGTCAATCCATGGGGGCAATCAGCCCCAGCATTTT.

This clonotype was detected many times. V gene TRBV11-1 combines with J gene TRBJ2-6; D call uncertain. The V and J ends lost 4 bases and 4 bases respectively, with 8 bases between them. The germline gives CDR1 SGHAT, CDR2 FQDESV (reference sequence). The CDR3 is 14 residues long. The CDR3 coding sequence is TGTGCCAGCAGCTCAATGGGGGGGGCCAACGTCCTGACTTTC. Translating it yields CASSSMGGANVLTF.

This clonotype was picked up many times. The genes are TRBV7-8 and TRBJ2-5; D remains unclear. Deletions cut 1 base from V and 8 bases from J, with 8 bases between. Germline V gene lookup returns CDR1 SGHVS and CDR2 FQNEAQ. The CDR3 length is 12 residues. In DNA, the CDR3 is TGTGCCAGCAGCTTAGGAGTCCATACCCAGTACTTC. As protein: CASSLGVHTQYF.